This is a list of T cell receptor beta chains from one sample in a study of blood T cells in healthy people across ages. Each CDR3 protein gets one entry after TCRdb re-called the 5' RACE reads with MiXCR. The sample comprises roughly 800,000 distinct CDR3 sequences, under 40% of which are singletons, and 10% to 15% rests with the top ten. The sample comprised blood. The origin of the receptors is a man aged 18 to 29 in good health. Each CDR3 is given with its conserved first and last residue. The order of the fields is V gene, D gene, clone size, J gene, CDR3 protein, CDR3 DNA. A D gene is named only where the DNA matches it firmly. Expanded clones are given a class, and other clones once, few, many or no size at all.

TRBV2	NA	many	TRBJ1-2	CASSEGRNYGYTF	TGTGCCAGCAGCGAGGGACGGAACTATGGCTACACCTTC
TRBV7-9	TRBD2	NA	TRBJ2-1	CASSSGLAFSYNEQFF	TGTGCCAGCAGCTCCGGACTAGCTTTCTCCTACAATGAGCAGTTCTTC
TRBV20-1	NA	NA	TRBJ1-1	CSATRGQGWAEAFF	TGCAGTGCTACCCGCGGGCAGGGTTGGGCTGAAGCTTTCTTT
TRBV20-1	TRBD2	few	TRBJ2-1	CSTTSGGPGEQFF	TGCAGTACGACTAGCGGGGGTCCGGGTGAGCAGTTCTTC
TRBV29-1	TRBD2	NA	TRBJ2-2	CSVEGERGLVGSGELFF	TGCAGCGTTGAAGGGGAGCGGGGTTTGGTAGGGTCCGGGGAGCTGTTTTTT
TRBV6-1	NA	NA	TRBJ1-1	CAAPGRVMTEAFF	TGTGCCGCTCCGGGGAGGGTGATGACTGAAGCTTTCTTT
TRBV15	NA	NA	TRBJ2-5	CATSSYRDNEQYF	TGTGCCACCAGTTCGTACAGGGACAATGAGCAGTACTTC
TRBV11-2	NA	many	TRBJ2-7	CASSLVTGDYEQYF	TGTGCCAGCAGCTTGGTCACGGGAGACTACGAGCAGTACTTC
TRBV11-2	NA	NA	TRBJ1-6	CASSLGTGYASPLHF	TGTGCCAGCAGCTTAGGAACGGGGTATGCTTCACCCCTCCACTTT
TRBV4-1	NA	many	TRBJ2-7	CASSHLGSYEQYF	TGCGCCAGCAGCCACCTGGGCTCCTACGAGCAGTACTTC
TRBV6-1	NA	few	TRBJ2-7	CASSVVKVYEQYF	TGTGCCAGCAGTGTCGTCAAAGTCTACGAGCAGTACTTC
TRBV7-6	NA	NA	TRBJ2-1	CASSLGAQVYNEQFF	TGTGCCAGCAGCTTAGGAGCCCAGGTCTACAATGAGCAGTTCTTC
TRBV25-1	NA	NA	TRBJ1-2	CASSEYRAGYTF	TGTGCCAGCAGTGAATACCGGGCTGGCTACACCTTC
TRBV7-8	NA	few	TRBJ2-5	CASCQGSGVETQYF	TGTGCCAGCTGCCAGGGGAGTGGAGTAGAGACCCAGTACTTC
TRBV7-2	NA	many	TRBJ2-2	CASSTDRLVTGELFF	TGTGCCAGCAGCACCGACAGGCTGGTTACCGGGGAGCTGTTTTTT
TRBV7-2	NA	NA	TRBJ2-5	CASSLVGSQETQYF	TGTGCCAGCAGCTTAGTTGGCAGCCAAGAGACCCAGTACTTC
TRBV5-1	TRBD1	many	TRBJ2-1	CASSIGTGGSYNEQFF	TGCGCCAGCAGCATCGGGACAGGGGGATCCTACAATGAGCAGTTCTTC
TRBV20-1	NA	NA	TRBJ2-7	CSARELGSSLNEQYF	TGCAGTGCTAGAGAGTTGGGATCTAGCCTTAATGAGCAGTACTTC
TRBV7-2	TRBD1	many	TRBJ2-7	CASSSSDRGLHEQYF	TGTGCCAGCAGCTCGTCGGACAGGGGGCTGCACGAGCAGTACTTC
TRBV9	NA	NA	TRBJ1-4	CASSDGLGSLNEKLFF	TGTGCCAGCAGCGATGGACTTGGATCCCTTAATGAAAAACTGTTTTTT
TRBV4-1	TRBD2	once	TRBJ2-4	CASSSPTSGVAKNIQYF	TGCGCCAGCAGCTCACCGACTAGCGGAGTAGCCAAAAACATTCAGTACTTC
TRBV14	TRBD2	NA	TRBJ2-7	CASSRRRSGEYNEQYF	TGTGCCAGCAGCCGCCGACGTAGCGGGGAGTACAATGAGCAGTACTTC
TRBV20-1	NA	NA	TRBJ1-1	CSPQITDGDLMNKAFF	TGCAGCCCCCAAATAACGGACGGTGACCTCATGAACAAAGCTTTCTTT
TRBV7-2	TRBD2	few	TRBJ2-3	CASSLAPPSGTSTDTQYF	TGTGCCAGCAGCCTAGCCCCACCGAGCGGGACTAGCACAGATACGCAGTATTTT
TRBV7-8	NA	NA	TRBJ1-5	CASSLNEGLNPNQPQHF	TGTGCCAGCAGCTTAAATGAGGGGCTGAACCCAAATCAGCCCCAGCATTTT
TRBV2	NA	few	TRBJ1-1	CASSEAYTEAFF	TGTGCCAGCAGTGAAGCATACACTGAAGCTTTCTTT
TRBV2	NA	NA	TRBJ2-7	CASSEVVAQYF	TGTGCCAGCAGTGAAGTGGTGGCGCAGTACTTC
TRBV5-4	NA	few	TRBJ2-1	CASSLDPGGPHNEQFF	TGTGCCAGCAGCTTGGATCCGGGGGGCCCACACAATGAGCAGTTCTTC
TRBV7-9	TRBD2	NA	TRBJ2-5	CASSPVAGTGETQYF	TGTGCCAGCAGCCCCGTAGCGGGAACGGGAGAGACCCAGTACTTC
TRBV4-1	NA	NA	TRBJ2-3	CASSPTRPGGADTQYF	TGCGCCAGCAGCCCCACAAGGCCAGGAGGCGCAGATACGCAGTATTTT
TRBV10-3	NA	NA	TRBJ2-2	CAISAATVPNTGELFF	TGTGCCATCAGTGCGGCGACAGTCCCGAACACCGGGGAGCTGTTTTTT
TRBV6-6	NA	NA	TRBJ2-1	CASSYVGAGYNEQFF	TGTGCCAGCAGTTACGTGGGGGCCGGCTACAATGAGCAGTTCTTC
TRBV27	TRBD2	many	TRBJ2-4	CASTKLIGTSGVAKNIQYF	TGTGCCAGCACCAAACTAATCGGGACTAGCGGGGTAGCCAAAAACATTCAGTACTTC
TRBV12-3/TRBV12-4	NA	NA	TRBJ1-2	CASSLWRAGGYTF	TGTGCCAGCAGTTTATGGAGGGCAGGTGGCTACACCTTC
TRBV15	NA	NA	TRBJ2-3	CATSRGGADTQYF	TGTGCCACCAGCAGAGGGGGGGCAGATACGCAGTATTTT
TRBV6-5	NA	few	TRBJ1-3	CASSYGQEKAPFSGNTIYF	TGTGCCAGCAGTTACGGGCAGGAGAAGGCTCCCTTCTCTGGAAACACCATATATTTT
TRBV7-9	TRBD1	few	TRBJ2-1	CASTPGADRGHYNEQFF	TGTGCCAGCACCCCGGGGGCGGACAGGGGGCACTACAATGAGCAGTTCTTC
TRBV27	NA	NA	TRBJ2-7	CASRTSSFSYEQYF	TGTGCCAGCCGTACTAGCTCCTTCTCCTACGAGCAGTACTTC
TRBV5-1	TRBD1	NA	TRBJ2-7	CASSSMTGSHEQYF	TGCGCCAGCAGCTCGATGACAGGGTCCCACGAGCAGTACTTC
TRBV6-1	NA	NA	TRBJ2-1	CASSARPLSSSYNEQFF	TGTGCCAGCAGTGCTAGGCCCCTATCAAGCTCCTACAATGAGCAGTTCTTC
TRBV15	NA	few	TRBJ2-5	CATRGPETQYF	TGTGCCACCCGGGGGCCGGAGACCCAGTACTTC
TRBV20-1	TRBD1	NA	TRBJ2-7	CSASSGQGHYNEQYF	TGCAGTGCTAGTTCGGGACAGGGGCACTACAATGAGCAGTACTTC
TRBV6-5	NA	few	TRBJ1-1	CASSYSVTDTEAFF	TGTGCCAGCAGTTACTCTGTGACAGATACTGAAGCTTTCTTT
TRBV14	TRBD1	many	TRBJ1-2	CASSRQGGLHGYTF	TGTGCCAGCAGCCGCCAGGGGGGACTTCATGGCTACACCTTC
TRBV20-1	NA	NA	TRBJ2-7	CSATQTGDSYNEQYF	TGCAGTGCCACCCAAACTGGCGACTCCTACAATGAGCAGTACTTC
TRBV10-3	NA	NA	TRBJ1-2	CATSESGTSAYGYTF	TGTGCCACCAGTGAGTCCGGGACATCAGCCTATGGCTACACCTTC
TRBV2	TRBD1	NA	TRBJ1-2	CASSEWTGYGYTF	TGTGCCAGCAGTGAATGGACAGGTTATGGCTACACCTTC
TRBV6-1	NA	NA	TRBJ1-2	CASSEARAGLYGYTF	TGTGCCAGCAGTGAAGCGCGGGCAGGGCTTTATGGCTACACCTTC
TRBV6-1	NA	NA	TRBJ2-5	CASSAGTNEQYF	TGTGCCAGCAGTGCGGGGACCAATGAGCAGTACTTC
TRBV7-9	NA	NA	TRBJ2-1	CATRIALTSYNEQFF	TGTGCCACCCGGATTGCCTTGACGTCCTACAATGAGCAGTTCTTC
TRBV7-9	NA	NA	TRBJ2-5	CASSLDLRQYF	TGTGCCAGCAGCTTAGACTTGCGGCAGTACTTC
TRBV12-3/TRBV12-4	TRBD2	NA	TRBJ2-1	CASQSEGAGVRGNEQFF	TGTGCCAGCCAATCGGAGGGAGCGGGAGTCAGAGGTAATGAGCAGTTCTTC
TRBV6-5	TRBD1	few	TRBJ1-1	CASSPDGGQLEAFF	TGTGCCAGCAGTCCCGACGGGGGACAGCTCGAAGCTTTCTTT
TRBV12-3/TRBV12-4	TRBD2	few	TRBJ2-3	CASSPQTLAGGSTDTQYF	TGTGCCAGCAGTCCCCAAACTCTAGCGGGGGGAAGCACAGATACGCAGTATTTT
TRBV9	TRBD2	NA	TRBJ2-5	CASSVSASGGAQETQYF	TGTGCCAGCAGCGTCTCCGCTAGCGGGGGGGCCCAGGAGACCCAGTACTTC
TRBV6-2/TRBV6-3	TRBD1	few	TRBJ2-1	CASSPNRDRARKNNEQFF	TGTGCCAGCAGCCCCAACCGGGACAGGGCACGCAAAAACAATGAGCAGTTCTTC
TRBV9	TRBD2	NA	TRBJ2-1	CAGSVGTSGGDYNEQFF	TGTGCCGGCAGCGTAGGAACTAGCGGGGGTGACTACAATGAGCAGTTCTTC